The T cell receptor beta chain described here comes from a study of blood T cell repertoires in COVID-19. The overall study: Sites in the United States, Italy and Spain provided acute and convalescent COVID-19 samples. T cells, B-cell-depleted T cells, or PBMCs provided the cDNA or gDNA that served as material.

With 10 bases removed from V and 3 bases from J, the gap between germline ends came to 19 bases. CDR1 is LNHDA and CDR2 is SQIVND in the germline V gene (reference sequence). The CDR3 has 15 amino acids. Under the authors' procedure: Estimated nucleated cell counts came from reference gene primer amplification. TCRdb keeps only in-frame clones here, not all; method: immunoSEQ multiplex PCR. V, J and clone size were drawn from that table, and D and trimming were deduced from the DNA. This table has about 350,000 clones, roughly 87% appearing once. The chain recombines TRBV19 with TRBJ1-5; the D gene is possibly TRBD1 (5 bases). The sequencing sample was made of peripheral blood. This TCR derives from a man aged 25 to 40 with COVID-19, enrolled during active disease. The CDR3 DNA is TGTGCCACCAAGCCCTGGGGGGGAGACAATCAGCCCCAGCATTTT. Translated: CATKPWGGDNQPQHF.